This entry features one TCR beta chain sequence. These data come from a study of blood T cell repertoires in COVID-19. Turning to the study itself: From the United States, Italy and Spain came samples of acute and convalescent COVID-19.

Categorization into cohorts depended on clinical history that participants reported. Original handling: It was from reference gene primer amplification that nucleated cell counts were estimated. Measured with immunoSEQ multiplex PCR; TCRdb has only the in-frame clones, and not every one. V, J and clone size were drawn from that table, and D and trimming were deduced from the DNA. The repertoire includes about 300,000 clones, around 84% of them detected once, and less than 4.5% sits in the top ten. Germline V gives CDR1 SGHVS, CDR2 FQNEAQ. The V and J ends lost 8 bases and 5 bases, in that order; junction bases with no gene match: 12. There are 17 residues in the CDR3.

The sequencing sample was made of PBMCs or T cells enriched from blood (not recorded which). The receptor's source is a man aged 25 to 40 who had recovered from COVID-19. This chain links TRBV7-8 with TRBJ2-5; TRBD2 agrees at 15 bases. The CDR3 nucleotides read TGTGCCAGCGCGCGGACTAGCGGGGGGGCACCGCGGGAGACCCAGTACTTC. Its translation is CASARTSGGAPRETQYF.